This T cell receptor (beta chain) was identified during a study of blood T cell repertoires in COVID-19. Study as a whole: Sources were T cells, B-cell-depleted T cells, or PBMCs; the material itself was cDNA or gDNA.

This CDR3 spans 15 amino acids. Germline-derived CDR1 and CDR2 are MNHEY and SMNVEV (reference sequence). V lost 6 bases to trimming and J lost 3 bases, with 17 bases between them. Repertoires were generated with immunoSEQ multiplex PCR, while TCRdb's copy carries only in-frame clones and drops some. The sample lists under 150,000 clones; 85% to 90% were seen once. The source is a human donor in a cohort sampled during active COVID-19. Material for sequencing was peripheral blood. The genes are TRBV27 and TRBJ1-2; D possibly corresponds to TRBD1 (5 bases). CDR3 residues: CASSPVGGAYYGYTF. CDR3 sequence (DNA): TGTGCCAGCAGCCCAGTGGGGGGTGCGTACTATGGCTACACCTTC.